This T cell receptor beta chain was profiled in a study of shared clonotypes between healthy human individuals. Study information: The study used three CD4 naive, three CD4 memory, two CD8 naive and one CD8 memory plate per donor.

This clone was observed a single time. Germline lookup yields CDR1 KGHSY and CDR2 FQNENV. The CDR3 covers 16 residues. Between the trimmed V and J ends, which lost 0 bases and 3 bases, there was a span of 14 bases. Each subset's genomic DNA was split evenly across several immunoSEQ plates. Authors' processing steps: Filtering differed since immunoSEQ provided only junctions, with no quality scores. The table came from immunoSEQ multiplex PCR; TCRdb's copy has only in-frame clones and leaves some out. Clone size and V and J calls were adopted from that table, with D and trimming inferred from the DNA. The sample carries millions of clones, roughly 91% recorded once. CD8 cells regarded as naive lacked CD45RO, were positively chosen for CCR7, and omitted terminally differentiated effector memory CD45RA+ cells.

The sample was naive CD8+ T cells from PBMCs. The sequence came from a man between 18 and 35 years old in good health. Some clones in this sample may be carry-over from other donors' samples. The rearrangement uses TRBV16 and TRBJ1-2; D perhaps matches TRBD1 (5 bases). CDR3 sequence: CASSQSRTSGDYGYTF. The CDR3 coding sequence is TGTGCCAGCAGCCAATCTCGCACGTCGGGGGACTATGGCTACACCTTC.